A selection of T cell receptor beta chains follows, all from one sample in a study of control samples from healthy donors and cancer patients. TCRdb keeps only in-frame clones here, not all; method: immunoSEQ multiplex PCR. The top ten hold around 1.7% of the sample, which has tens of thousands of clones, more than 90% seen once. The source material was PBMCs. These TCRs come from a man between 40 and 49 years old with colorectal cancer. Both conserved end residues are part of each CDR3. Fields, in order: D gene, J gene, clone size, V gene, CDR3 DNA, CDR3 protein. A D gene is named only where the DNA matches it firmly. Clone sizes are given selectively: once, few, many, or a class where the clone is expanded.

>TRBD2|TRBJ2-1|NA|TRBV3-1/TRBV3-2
TGTGCCAGCAGCCAAGGGGCTAGCGGGTTCTACAATGAGCAGTTCTTC
CASSQGASGFYNEQFF
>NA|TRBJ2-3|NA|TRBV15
TGTGCCACCAGCAGAGATTGGGGGGCCGGCACAGATACGCAGTATTTT
CATSRDWGAGTDTQYF
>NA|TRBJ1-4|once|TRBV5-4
TGTGCCAGCAGCCGACCGGAAACAGGAGTAAATGAAAAACTGTTTTTT
CASSRPETGVNEKLFF
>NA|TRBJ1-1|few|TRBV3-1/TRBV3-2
TGTGCCAGCAGCCCCAGACAGGTCCCAATGAACACTGAAGCTTTCTTT
CASSPRQVPMNTEAFF
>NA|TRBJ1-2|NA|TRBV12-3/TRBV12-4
TGTGCCAGCAGTTTGGTAGGGTGGAGCGGCTACACCTTC
CASSLVGWSGYTF
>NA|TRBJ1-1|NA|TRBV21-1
TGTGCCAGCAGCCCAATGAGGGGCAGTTCGAGGGGCACTGAAGCTTTCTTT
CASSPMRGSSRGTEAFF
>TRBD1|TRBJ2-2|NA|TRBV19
TGTGCCACGAAAAACAAGGGACAGGGTGTCACCGGGGAGCTGTTTTTT
CATKNKGQGVTGELFF
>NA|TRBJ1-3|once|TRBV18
TGTGCCAGCTCACTTGGGAGACCGGGATCCGGAAACACCATATATTTT
CASSLGRPGSGNTIYF
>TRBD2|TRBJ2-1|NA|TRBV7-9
TGTGCCAGCAGCTTGGCTCGGGGGGTGCTAGCGGGCTACAATGAGCAGTTCTTC
CASSLARGVLAGYNEQFF
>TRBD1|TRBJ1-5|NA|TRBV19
TGTGCCAGTAGTATAGAAGGACAGGCGAGCCCCCAGCATTTT
CASSIEGQASPQHF
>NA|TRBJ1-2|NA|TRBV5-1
TGCGCCAGCAGCAACCAGGACACGGATGGCTACACCTTC
CASSNQDTDGYTF
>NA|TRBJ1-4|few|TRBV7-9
TGTGCCAGCAGCTTACGGGAGCAGGAAAAACTGTTTTTT
CASSLREQEKLFF
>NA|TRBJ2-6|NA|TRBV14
TGTGCCAGCAGCCAAGAATCCTATAGTAGGGCAGGTCGCTACTCTGGGGCCAACGTCCTGACTTTC
CASSQESYSRAGRYSGANVLTF
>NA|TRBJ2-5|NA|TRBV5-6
TGTGCCAGCAGCTCGATCGGGGGACAAGAGACCCAGTACTTC
CASSSIGGQETQYF
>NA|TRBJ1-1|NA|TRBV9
TGTGCCAGCAGCCCGTACACATCGCATGCTTTCTTT
CASSPYTSHAFF
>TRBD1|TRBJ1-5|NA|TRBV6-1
TGTGCCAGCAGTGAAAGGCCAGGGGGCCGGGGACAGCCCCAGCATTTT
CASSERPGGRGQPQHF
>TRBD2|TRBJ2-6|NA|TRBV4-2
TGTGCTACACGGAATAGCGGGGGGTTATCTGGGGCCAACGTCCTGACTTTC
CATRNSGGLSGANVLTF
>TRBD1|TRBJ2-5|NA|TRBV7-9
TGTGCCAGCAGCTTATGGACAGGGCAAGAGACCCAGTACTTC
CASSLWTGQETQYF
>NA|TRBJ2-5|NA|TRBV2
TGTGCCAGCCTCGTCGCGGGATCTTTCCAAGAGACCCAGTACTTC
CASLVAGSFQETQYF
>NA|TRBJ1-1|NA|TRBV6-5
TGTGCCAGCAGCACCACAGGGAACACTGAAGCTTTCTTT
CASSTTGNTEAFF
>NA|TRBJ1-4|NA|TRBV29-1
TGCAGCGTTGATCGGGGGGCAGGGAGGCTGTTTTTT
CSVDRGAGRLFF
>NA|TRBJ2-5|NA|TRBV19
TGTGCCAGTAGTATTGTTTGGGGGAGAAAAGAGACCCAGTACTTC
CASSIVWGRKETQYF
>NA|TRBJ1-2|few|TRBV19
TGTGCCAGTAGTATGGCAGGGACTGGCTACACCTTC
CASSMAGTGYTF
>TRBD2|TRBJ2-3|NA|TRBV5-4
TGTGCCAGCAGCTTGGCACGGGGGGGAGACTCAGATACGCAGTATTTT
CASSLARGGDSDTQYF
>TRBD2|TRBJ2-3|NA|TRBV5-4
TGTGCCAGCAGCTTGGGAGTAGCGGGAGGGTTGGATACGCAGTATTTT
CASSLGVAGGLDTQYF
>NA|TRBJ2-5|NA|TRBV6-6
TGTGCCAGCAGTTCAATCGGACGGTTGAGGCGGGAGACCCAGTACTTC
CASSSIGRLRRETQYF
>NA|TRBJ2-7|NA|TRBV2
TGTGCCAGCAGGGGCAGCAGCATCAGTCAACGCGAGCAGTACTTC
CASRGSSISQREQYF
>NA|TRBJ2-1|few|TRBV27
TGTGCCAGCAGTTTAGGAGGGCCCTCCTACAATGAGCAGTTCTTC
CASSLGGPSYNEQFF
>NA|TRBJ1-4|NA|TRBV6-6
TGTGCCAGCAGTTCAGTTAGAACTAATGAAAAACTGTTTTTT
CASSSVRTNEKLFF
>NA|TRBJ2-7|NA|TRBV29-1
TGCAGCGTCAAGACAGCTTCCTACGAGCAGTACTTC
CSVKTASYEQYF
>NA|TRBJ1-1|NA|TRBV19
TGTGCCAGTAGTATAAACAGAGAGACTGAAGCTTTCTTT
CASSINRETEAFF
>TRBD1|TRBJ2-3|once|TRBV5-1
TGCGCCAGCAGGGCCGGGACAGGGGGCACAGATACGCAGTATTTT
CASRAGTGGTDTQYF
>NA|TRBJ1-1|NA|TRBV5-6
TGTGCCAGCAGCTTCGGGGCCACTGAAGCTTTCTTT
CASSFGATEAFF
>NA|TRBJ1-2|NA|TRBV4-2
TGTGCCAGCAGCCCAGGCCGGAGGGAGGCCTACACCTTC
CASSPGRREAYTF
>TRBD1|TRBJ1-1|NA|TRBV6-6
TGTGCCAGCAGCAACAGGGGAATGAACACTGAAGCTTTCTTT
CASSNRGMNTEAFF